This paragraph reports one TCR beta chain. Its antigen is not identified. The CDR3 totals 14 residues. The junction had 8 bases not matched to a gene; V was cut back by 3 bases and J by 7 bases. Germline lookup yields CDR1 SGHTA and CDR2 FQGNSA. This entry comes from a study of graft-versus-host responses after intestinal transplantation. Background on the study: As for transplant type, recipients had multivisceral, liver-intestinal, or isolated intestinal grafts. Among the recipients, all got anti-thymocyte globulin induction and then tacrolimus and steroids for about three years.

General study findings and limits: Maximum circulating GvH clone levels tracked with early post-transplant HvG decreases. Recipient marrow contained GvH clones, some of which appeared first in ileum or blood.

Clones were read by immunoSEQ multiplex PCR, and TCRdb kept only the in-frame ones, dropping some. The sample comprises fewer than 10,000 clones, about three quarters of which are singletons, and roughly 13% rests with the top ten. Once graft tissue had been processed, intraepithelial and lamina propria lymphocytes were released. J is TRBJ2-7 and V is TRBV7-2; 8 positions match TRBD2. The sequences come from ileum tissue, collected just under 230 days after intestinal transplant. This sequence originates from a human patient who received an intestinal transplant, so some T cells may come from the graft donor. The CDR3 DNA reads as TGTGCCAGCAGCTTTTTCGGCGGCGGGGGGGAGCAGTACTTC. Its translation: CASSFFGGGGEQYF.